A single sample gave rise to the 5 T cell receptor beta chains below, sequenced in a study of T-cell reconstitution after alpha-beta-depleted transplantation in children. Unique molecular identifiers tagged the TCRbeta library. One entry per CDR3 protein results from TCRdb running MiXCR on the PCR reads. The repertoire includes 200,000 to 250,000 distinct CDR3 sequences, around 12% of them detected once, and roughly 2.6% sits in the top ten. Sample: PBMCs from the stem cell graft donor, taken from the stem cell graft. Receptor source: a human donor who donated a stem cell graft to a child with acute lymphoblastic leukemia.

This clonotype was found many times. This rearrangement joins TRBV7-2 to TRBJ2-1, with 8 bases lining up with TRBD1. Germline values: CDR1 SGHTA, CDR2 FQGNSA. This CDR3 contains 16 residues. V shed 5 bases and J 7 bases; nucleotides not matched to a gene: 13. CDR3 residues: CASSVDRTGSGNEQFF. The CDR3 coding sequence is TGTGCCAGCAGCGTAGATAGGACAGGGTCGGGAAATGAGCAGTTCTTC.

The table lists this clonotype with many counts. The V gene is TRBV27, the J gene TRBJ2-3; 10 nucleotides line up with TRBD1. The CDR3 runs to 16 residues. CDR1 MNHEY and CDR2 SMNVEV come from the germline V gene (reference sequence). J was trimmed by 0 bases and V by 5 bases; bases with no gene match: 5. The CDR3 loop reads CASSLRTGGSTDTQYF. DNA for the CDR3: TGTGCCAGCAGTCTCCGGACAGGGGGTAGCACAGATACGCAGTATTTT.

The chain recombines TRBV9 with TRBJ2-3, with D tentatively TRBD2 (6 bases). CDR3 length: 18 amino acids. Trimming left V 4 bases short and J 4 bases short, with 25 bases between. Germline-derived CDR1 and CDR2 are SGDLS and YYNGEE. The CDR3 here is CASSPRNEPAGSADTQYF. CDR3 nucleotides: TGTGCCAGCAGCCCCCGTAACGAACCGGCGGGGAGTGCAGATACGCAGTATTTT.

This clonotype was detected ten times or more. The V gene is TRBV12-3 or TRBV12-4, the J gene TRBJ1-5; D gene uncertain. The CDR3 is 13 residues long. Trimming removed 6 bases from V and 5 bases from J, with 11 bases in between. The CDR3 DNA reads TGTGCCAGCAGCTCCTATTGGGATCAGCCCCAGCATTTT. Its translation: CASSSYWDQPQHF.

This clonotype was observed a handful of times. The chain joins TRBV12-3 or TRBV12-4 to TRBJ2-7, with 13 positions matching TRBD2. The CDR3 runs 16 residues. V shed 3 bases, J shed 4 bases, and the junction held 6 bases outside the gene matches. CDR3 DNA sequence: TGTGCCAGCAGTTTCCTTGGGACTAGCGGGAAATACGAGCAGTACTTC. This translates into CASSFLGTSGKYEQYF.